This paragraph reports one T cell receptor (beta chain). V was pared by 4 bases and J by 4 bases, with 18 bases of the junction left unmatched. Germline V gene lookup returns CDR1 SGHDN and CDR2 FVKESK. The CDR3 is made up of 19 amino acids. This sample was included in a study of neurological immune-mediated disorders. Each CDR3 protein gets one entry after TCRdb re-called the 5' RACE reads with MiXCR. The table has around 55,000 distinct CDR3 sequences, 4% seen once. Sorted libraries were made with 850,000 to 1,000,000 CD4+ or CD8+ T cells. This chain links TRBV14 with TRBJ2-2; 7 positions agree with TRBD1. Material for sequencing was CD4+ T cells from blood. The clonotype originates from a woman aged 35 to 49 with multiple sclerosis. In DNA, the CDR3 is TGTGCCAGCAGCCCCAAGTGGGGGCCTACAGGGGCGGGCACCGGGGAGCTGTTTTTT. This sequence encodes CASSPKWGPTGAGTGELFF.